The clone carrying this T cell receptor (beta chain) was counted a few times. This sample is drawn from a study of blood T cell repertoires in COVID-19. Recruitment covered roughly 22 US areas and drew participants whose ages spanned roughly 18 to 100 years. Germline V gene sequence: CDR1 SQVTM, CDR2 ANQGSEA. This CDR3 comprises 13 residues. The ends were cut back, 7 bases at V and 4 bases at J, with 17 bases in the middle. Libraries were prepared by immunoSEQ multiplex PCR; TCRdb keeps only in-frame clonotypes and omits some of them. Of hundreds of thousands of clones listed, 90% are singletons. This TCR came from a young man who had been exposed to COVID-19. The sample was PBMCs or T cells enriched from blood (not recorded which). The J gene is TRBJ2-7, the V gene TRBV29-1; a weak D match, TRBD1 (5 bases). The CDR3 loop is CSAGQGYIYEQYF. The CDR3 bases are TGCAGCGCTGGCCAGGGATATATTTACGAGCAGTACTTC.